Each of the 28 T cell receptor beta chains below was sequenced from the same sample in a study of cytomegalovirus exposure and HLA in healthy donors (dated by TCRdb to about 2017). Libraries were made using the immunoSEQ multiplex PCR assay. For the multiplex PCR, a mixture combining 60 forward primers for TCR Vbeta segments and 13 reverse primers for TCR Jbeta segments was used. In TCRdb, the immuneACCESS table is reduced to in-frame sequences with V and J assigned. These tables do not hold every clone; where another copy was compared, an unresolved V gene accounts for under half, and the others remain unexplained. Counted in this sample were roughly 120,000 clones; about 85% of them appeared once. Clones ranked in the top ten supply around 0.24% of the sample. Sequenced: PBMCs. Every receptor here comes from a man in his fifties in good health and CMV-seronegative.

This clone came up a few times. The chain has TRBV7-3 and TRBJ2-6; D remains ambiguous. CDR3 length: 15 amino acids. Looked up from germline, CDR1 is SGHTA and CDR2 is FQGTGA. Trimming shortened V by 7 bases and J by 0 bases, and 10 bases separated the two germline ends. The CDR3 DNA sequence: TGTGCCAGCACCTCAGATGGCTCTGGGGCCAACGTCCTGACTTTC. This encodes CASTSDGSGANVLTF.

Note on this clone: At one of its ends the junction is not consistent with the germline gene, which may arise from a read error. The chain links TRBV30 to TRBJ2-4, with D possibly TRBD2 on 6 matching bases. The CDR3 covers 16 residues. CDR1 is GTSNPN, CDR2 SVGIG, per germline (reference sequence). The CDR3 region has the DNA TGTGCCTGGAGCGACCGGGACTTCCCAGCCATAAACATTCAGTACTTC. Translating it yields CAWSDRDFPAINIQYF.

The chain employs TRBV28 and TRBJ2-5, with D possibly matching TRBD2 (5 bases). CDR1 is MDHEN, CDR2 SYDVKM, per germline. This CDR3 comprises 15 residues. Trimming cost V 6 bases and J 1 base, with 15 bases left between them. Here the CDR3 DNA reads TGTGCCAGCAGATCCTTCGGGGATAGCCAAGAGACCCAGTACTTC. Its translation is CASRSFGDSQETQYF.

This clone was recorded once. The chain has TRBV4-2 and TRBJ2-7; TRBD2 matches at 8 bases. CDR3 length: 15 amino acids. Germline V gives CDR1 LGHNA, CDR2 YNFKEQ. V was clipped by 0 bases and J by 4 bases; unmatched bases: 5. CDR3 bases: TGTGCCAGCAGCCAAGATTTGGCGGGGGGTTACGAGCAGTACTTC. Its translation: CASSQDLAGGYEQYF.

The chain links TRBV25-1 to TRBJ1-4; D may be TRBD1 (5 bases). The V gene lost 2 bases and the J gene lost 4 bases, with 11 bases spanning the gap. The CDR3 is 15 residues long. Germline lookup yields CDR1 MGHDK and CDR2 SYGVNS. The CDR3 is CASSEPGGRNEKLFF. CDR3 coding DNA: TGTGCCAGCAGTGAACCCGGGGGACGTAATGAAAAACTGTTTTTT.

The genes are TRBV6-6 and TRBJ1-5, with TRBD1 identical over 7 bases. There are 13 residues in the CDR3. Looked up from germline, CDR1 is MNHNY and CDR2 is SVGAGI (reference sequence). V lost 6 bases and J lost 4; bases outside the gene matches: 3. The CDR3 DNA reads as TGTGCCAGCAGCTCACAGGGGAATCAGCCCCAGCATTTT. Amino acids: CASSSQGNQPQHF.

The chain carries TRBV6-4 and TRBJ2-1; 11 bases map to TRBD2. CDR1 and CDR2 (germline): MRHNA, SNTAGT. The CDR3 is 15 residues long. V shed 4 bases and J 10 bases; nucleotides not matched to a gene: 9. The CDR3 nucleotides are TGTGCCAGCAGTGCGCTAGCGGGGGGCCCATCGGAGCAGTTCTTC. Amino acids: CASSALAGGPSEQFF.

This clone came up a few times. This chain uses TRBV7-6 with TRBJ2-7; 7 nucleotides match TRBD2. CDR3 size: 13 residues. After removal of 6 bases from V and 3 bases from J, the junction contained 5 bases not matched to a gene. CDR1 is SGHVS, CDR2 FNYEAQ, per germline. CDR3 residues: CASSPREHYEQYF. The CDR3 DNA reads TGTGCCAGCAGTCCGCGGGAGCACTACGAGCAGTACTTC.

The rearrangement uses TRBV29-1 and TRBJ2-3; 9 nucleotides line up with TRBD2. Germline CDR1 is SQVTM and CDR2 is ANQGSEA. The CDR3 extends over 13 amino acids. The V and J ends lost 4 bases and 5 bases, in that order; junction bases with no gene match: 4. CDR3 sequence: CSVGGLAIDTQYF. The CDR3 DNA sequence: TGCAGCGTTGGGGGACTAGCAATAGATACGCAGTATTTT.

CDR3 sequence: CASSIGVVGELFF. The CDR3 DNA sequence: TGTGCCAGTAGTATAGGAGTAGTCGGGGAGCTGTTTTTT. The V call is TRBV19, the J call TRBJ2-2, with D unclear. CDR1 and CDR2 from the germline V gene are LNHDA and SQIVND (reference sequence). This CDR3 contains 13 residues. Deletions cut 1 base from V and 7 bases from J, with 7 bases between.

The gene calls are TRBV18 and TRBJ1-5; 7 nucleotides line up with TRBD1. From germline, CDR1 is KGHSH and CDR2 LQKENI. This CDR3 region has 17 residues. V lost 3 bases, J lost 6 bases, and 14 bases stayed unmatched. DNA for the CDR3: TGTGCCAGCTCACCCCAAAAAGCCGACAGGGCCACTCAGCCCCAGCATTTT. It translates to CASSPQKADRATQPQHF.

The CDR3, as DNA: TGTGCCAGCAGCTTAGAGTCAGGCAGTACCTACGAGCAGTACTTC. Residues: CASSLESGSTYEQYF. The V and J genes are TRBV11-2 and TRBJ2-7; D ambiguous. The CDR3 contains 15 residues. The ends were cut back, 0 bases at V and 2 bases at J, with 11 bases in the middle. Germline V gene sequence: CDR1 SGHAT, CDR2 FQNNGV. The full variable domain, rest sourced from reference TRBV11-2 and TRBJ2-7, is EAGVAQSPRYKIIEKRQSVAFWCNPISGHATLYWYQQILGQGPKLLIQFQNNGVVDDSQLPKDRFSAERLKGVDSTLKIQPAKLEDSAVYLCASSLESGSTYEQYFGPGTRLTVT.

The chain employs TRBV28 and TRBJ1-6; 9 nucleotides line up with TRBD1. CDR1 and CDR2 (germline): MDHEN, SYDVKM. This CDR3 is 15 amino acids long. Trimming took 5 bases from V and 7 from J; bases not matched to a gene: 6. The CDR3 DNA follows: TGTGCCAGCAGTGGGGGACAGGGTAGGAATTCACCCCTCCACTTT. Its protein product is CASSGGQGRNSPLHF.

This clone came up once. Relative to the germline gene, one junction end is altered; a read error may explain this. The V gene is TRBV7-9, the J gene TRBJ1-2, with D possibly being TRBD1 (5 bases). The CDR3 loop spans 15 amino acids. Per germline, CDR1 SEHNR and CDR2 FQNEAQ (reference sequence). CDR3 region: CASSYLETVNYGYPF. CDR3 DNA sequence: TGTGCCAGCAGCTACCTCGAGACAGTTAACTATGGCTACCCCTTC.

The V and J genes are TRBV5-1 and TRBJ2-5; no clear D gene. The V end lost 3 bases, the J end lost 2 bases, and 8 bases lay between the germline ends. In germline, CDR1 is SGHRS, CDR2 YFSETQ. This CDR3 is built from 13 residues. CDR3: CASSSSLQETQYF. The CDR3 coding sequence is TGCGCCAGCAGCTCCTCCCTACAAGAGACCCAGTACTTC.

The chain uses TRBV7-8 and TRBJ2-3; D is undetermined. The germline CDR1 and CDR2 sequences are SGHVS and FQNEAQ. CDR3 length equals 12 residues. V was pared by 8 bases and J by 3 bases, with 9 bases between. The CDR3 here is CASARQTDTQYF. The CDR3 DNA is TGTGCCAGCGCCCGTCAGACAGATACGCAGTATTTT.

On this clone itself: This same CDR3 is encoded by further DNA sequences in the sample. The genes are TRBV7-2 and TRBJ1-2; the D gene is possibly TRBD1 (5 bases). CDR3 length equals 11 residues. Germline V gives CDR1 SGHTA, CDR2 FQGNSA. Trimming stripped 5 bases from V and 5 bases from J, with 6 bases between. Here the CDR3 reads CASSQGYGYTF. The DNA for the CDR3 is TGTGCCAGCAGCCAGGGTTATGGCTACACCTTC.

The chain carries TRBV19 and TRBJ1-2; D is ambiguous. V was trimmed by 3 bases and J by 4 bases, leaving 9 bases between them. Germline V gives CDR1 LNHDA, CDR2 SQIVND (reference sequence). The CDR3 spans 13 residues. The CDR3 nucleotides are TGTGCCAGTAGTATCGAACTGTTCTATGGCTACACCTTC. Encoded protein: CASSIELFYGYTF.

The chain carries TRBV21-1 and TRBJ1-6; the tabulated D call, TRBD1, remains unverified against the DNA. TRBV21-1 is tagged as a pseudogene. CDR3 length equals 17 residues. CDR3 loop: CASSKGAGPHGNSPLHF. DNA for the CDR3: TGTGCCAGCAGCAAAGGGGCAGGCCCCCATGGTAATTCACCCCTCCACTTT.

CDR3 coding DNA: TGTGCCAGCAGCTTAGGCGGGGGGGAGCAGTTCTTC. It yields the protein CASSLGGGEQFF. J is TRBJ2-1 and V is TRBV7-6; 8 bases map to TRBD2. This CDR3 spans 12 amino acids. Germline lookup yields CDR1 SGHVS and CDR2 FNYEAQ. The V and J ends lost 1 base and 10 bases, in that order; junction bases with no gene match: 0. Drawing the rest from reference TRBV7-6 and TRBJ2-1, the complete variable domain is GAGVSQSPRYKVTKRGQDVALRCDPISGHVSLYWYRQALGQGPEFLTYFNYEAQQDKSGLPNDRFSAERPEGSISTLTIQRTEQRDSAMYRCASSLGGGEQFFGPGTRLTVL.

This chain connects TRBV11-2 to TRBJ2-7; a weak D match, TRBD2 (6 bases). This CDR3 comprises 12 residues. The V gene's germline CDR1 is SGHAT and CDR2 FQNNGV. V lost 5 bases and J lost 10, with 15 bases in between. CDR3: CASSRPLADQYF. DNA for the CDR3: TGTGCCAGCAGCCGCCCCTTAGCGGATCAGTACTTC.

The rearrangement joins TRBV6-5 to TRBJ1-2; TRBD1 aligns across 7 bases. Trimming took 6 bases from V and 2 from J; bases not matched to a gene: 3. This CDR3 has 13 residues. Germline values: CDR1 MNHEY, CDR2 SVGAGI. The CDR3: CASRPTGNYGYTF. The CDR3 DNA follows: TGTGCCAGCAGGCCGACAGGGAACTATGGCTACACCTTC.

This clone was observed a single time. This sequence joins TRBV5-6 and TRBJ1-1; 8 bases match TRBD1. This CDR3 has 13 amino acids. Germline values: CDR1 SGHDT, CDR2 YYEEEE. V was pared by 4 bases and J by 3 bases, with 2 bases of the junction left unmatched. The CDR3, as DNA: TGTGCCAGCAGCAGGGACAGGTACACTGAAGCTTTCTTT. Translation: CASSRDRYTEAFF. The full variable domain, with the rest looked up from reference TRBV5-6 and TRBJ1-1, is DAGVTQSPTHLIKTRGQQVTLRCSPKSGHDTVSWYQQALGQGPQFIFQYYEEEERQRGNFPDRFSGHQFPNYSSELNVNALLLGDSALYLCASSRDRYTEAFFGQGTRLTVV.

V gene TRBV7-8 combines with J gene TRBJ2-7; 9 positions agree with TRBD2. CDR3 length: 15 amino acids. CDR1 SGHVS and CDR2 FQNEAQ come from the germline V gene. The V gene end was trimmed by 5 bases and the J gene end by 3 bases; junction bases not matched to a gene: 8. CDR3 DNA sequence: TGTGCCAGCAGCCCCATTAGCGGGAGTCTCTACGAGCAGTACTTC. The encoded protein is CASSPISGSLYEQYF. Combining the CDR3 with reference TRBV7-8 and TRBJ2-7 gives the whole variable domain GAGVSQSPRYKVAKRGQDVALRCDPISGHVSLFWYQQALGQGPEFLTYFQNEAQLDKSGLPSDRFFAERPEGSVSTLKIQRTQQEDSAVYLCASSPISGSLYEQYFGPGTRLTVT.

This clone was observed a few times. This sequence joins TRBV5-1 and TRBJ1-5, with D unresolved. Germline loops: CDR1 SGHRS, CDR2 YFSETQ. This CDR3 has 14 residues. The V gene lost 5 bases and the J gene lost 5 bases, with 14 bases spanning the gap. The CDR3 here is CASRREPEDQPQHF. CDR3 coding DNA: TGCGCCAGCAGGCGAGAGCCGGAGGATCAGCCCCAGCATTTT.

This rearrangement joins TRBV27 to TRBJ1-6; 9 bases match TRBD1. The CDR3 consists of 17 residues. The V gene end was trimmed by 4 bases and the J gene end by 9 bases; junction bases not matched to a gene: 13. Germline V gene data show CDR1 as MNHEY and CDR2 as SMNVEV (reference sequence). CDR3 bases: TGTGCCAGCAGTTCACTGACCGGGACAGGGTATGTTTCACCCCTCCACTTT. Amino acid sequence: CASSSLTGTGYVSPLHF.

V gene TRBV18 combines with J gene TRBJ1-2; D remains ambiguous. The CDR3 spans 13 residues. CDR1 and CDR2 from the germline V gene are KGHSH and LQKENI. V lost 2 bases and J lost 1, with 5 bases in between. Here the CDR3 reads CASSPDFNYGYTF. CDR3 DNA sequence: TGTGCCAGCTCACCAGACTTTAACTATGGCTACACCTTC.

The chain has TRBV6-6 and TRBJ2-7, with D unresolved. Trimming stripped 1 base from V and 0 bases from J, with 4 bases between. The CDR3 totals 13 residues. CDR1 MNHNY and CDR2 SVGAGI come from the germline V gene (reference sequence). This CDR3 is CASSYLVSYEQYF. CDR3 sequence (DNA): TGTGCCAGCAGTTACTTAGTCTCCTACGAGCAGTACTTC.